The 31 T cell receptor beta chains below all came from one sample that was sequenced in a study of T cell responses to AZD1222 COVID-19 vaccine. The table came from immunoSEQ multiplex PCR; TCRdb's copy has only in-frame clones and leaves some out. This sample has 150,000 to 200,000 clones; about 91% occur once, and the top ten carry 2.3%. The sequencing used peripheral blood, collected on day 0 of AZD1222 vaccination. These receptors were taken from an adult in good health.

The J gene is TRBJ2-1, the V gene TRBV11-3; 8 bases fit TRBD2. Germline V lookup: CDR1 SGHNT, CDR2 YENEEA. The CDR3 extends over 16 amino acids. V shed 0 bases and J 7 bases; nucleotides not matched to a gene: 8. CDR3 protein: CASSLEAGGAENEQFF. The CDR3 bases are TGTGCCAGCAGCTTAGAGGCGGGGGGAGCAGAGAATGAGCAGTTCTTC.

CDR3 protein: CASSPLGQNTEAFF. In DNA form, the CDR3 reads TGTGCCAGCAGCCCCCTGGGCCAGAACACTGAAGCTTTCTTT. The V call is TRBV3-1 (or the pseudogene TRBV3-2), the J call TRBJ1-1; D is ambiguous. The CDR3 covers 14 residues. The V gene's germline CDR1 is LGHDT and CDR2 YNNKEL (reference sequence). Trimming left V 4 bases short and J 1 base short, with 10 bases between.

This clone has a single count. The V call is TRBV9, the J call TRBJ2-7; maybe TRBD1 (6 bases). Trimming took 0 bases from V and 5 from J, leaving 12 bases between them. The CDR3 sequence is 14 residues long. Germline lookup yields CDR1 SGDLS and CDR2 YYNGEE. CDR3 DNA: TGTGCCAGCAGCGTAGAACAGGGTGCACACGAGCAGTACTTC. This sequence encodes CASSVEQGAHEQYF.

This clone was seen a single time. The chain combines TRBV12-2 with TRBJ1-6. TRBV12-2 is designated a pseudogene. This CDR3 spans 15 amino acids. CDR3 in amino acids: CASRLLAGPTFALHF. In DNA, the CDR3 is TGTGCAAGTCGCTTACTTGCTGGACCCACATTTGCCCTCCACTTT.

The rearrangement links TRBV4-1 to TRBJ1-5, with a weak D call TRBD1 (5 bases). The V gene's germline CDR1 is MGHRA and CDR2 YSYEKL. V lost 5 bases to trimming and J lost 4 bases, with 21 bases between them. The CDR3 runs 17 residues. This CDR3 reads CASSFSGTRSTNQPQHF. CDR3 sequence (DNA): TGCGCCAGCAGCTTCTCCGGGACCCGGTCTACAAATCAGCCCCAGCATTTT.

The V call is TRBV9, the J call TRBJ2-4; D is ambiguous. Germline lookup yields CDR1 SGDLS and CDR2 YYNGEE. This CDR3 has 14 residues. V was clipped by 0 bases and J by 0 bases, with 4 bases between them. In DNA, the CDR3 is TGTGCCAGCAGCGTAGGTCTAGCCAAAAACATTCAGTACTTC. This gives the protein CASSVGLAKNIQYF.

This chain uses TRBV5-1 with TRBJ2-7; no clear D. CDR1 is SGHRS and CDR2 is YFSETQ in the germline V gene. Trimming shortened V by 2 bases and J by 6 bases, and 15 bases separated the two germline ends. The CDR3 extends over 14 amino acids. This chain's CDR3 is CASSLTTVGGEQYF. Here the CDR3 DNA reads TGCGCCAGCAGCTTAACAACGGTCGGTGGCGAGCAGTACTTC. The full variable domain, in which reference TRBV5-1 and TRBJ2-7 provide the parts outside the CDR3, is KAGVTQTPRYLIKTRGQQVTLSCSPISGHRSVSWYQQTPGQGLQFLFEYFSETQRNKGNFPGRFSGRQFSNSRSEMNVSTLELGDSALYLCASSLTTVGGEQYFGPGTRLTVT.

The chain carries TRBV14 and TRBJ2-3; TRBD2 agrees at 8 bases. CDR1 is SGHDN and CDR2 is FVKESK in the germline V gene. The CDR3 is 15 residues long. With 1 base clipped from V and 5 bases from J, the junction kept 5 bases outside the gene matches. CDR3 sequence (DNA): TGTGCCAGCAGCCAAGGGACTAGCAGAGGAGATACGCAGTATTTT. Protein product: CASSQGTSRGDTQYF.

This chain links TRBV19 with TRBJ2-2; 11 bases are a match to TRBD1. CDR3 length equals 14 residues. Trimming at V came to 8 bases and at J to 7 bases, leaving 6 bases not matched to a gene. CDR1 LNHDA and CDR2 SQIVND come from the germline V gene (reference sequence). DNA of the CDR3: TGTGCCAGTCGGGACAGGGGGTCGATCGGGGAGCTGTTTTTT. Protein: CASRDRGSIGELFF.

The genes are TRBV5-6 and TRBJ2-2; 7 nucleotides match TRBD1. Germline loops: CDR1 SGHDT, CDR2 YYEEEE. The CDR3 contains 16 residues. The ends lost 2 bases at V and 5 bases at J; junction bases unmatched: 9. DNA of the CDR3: TGTGCCAGCAGCTTACCTAGGGGGCTTGAGACCGGGGAGCTGTTTTTT. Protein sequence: CASSLPRGLETGELFF.

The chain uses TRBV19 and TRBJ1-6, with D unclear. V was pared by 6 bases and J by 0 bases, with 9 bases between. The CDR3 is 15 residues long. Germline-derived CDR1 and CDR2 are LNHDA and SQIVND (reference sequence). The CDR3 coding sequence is TGTGCCAGTAGGGAATTAAGCTCCTATAATTCACCCCTCCACTTT. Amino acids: CASRELSSYNSPLHF.

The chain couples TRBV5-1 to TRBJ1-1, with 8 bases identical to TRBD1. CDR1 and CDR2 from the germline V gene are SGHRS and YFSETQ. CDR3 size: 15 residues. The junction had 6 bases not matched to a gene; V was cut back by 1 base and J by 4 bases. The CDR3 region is CASSLSQGASTEAFF. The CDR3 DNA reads TGCGCCAGCAGCTTGTCTCAGGGGGCGAGCACTGAAGCTTTCTTT.

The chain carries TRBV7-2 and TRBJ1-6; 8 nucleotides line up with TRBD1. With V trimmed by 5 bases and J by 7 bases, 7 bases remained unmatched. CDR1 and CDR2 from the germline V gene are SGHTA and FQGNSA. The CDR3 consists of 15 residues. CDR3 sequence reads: CASSPKTGANSPLHF. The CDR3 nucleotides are TGTGCCAGCAGCCCCAAGACAGGGGCCAATTCACCCCTCCACTTT.

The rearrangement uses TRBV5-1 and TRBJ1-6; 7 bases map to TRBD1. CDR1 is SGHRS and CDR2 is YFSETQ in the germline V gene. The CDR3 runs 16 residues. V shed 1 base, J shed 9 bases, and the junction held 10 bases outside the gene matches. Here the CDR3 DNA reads TGCGCCAGCAGCTTGAGTCCAGCAGGGGGTTCTTCACCCCTCCACTTT. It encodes CASSLSPAGGSSPLHF.

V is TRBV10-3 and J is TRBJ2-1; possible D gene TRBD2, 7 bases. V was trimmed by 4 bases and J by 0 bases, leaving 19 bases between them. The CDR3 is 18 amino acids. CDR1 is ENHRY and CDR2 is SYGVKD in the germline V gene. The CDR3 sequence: CAISGSGERGSSYNEQFF. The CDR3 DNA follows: TGTGCCATCAGTGGCTCAGGGGAGCGGGGAAGCTCCTACAATGAGCAGTTCTTC.

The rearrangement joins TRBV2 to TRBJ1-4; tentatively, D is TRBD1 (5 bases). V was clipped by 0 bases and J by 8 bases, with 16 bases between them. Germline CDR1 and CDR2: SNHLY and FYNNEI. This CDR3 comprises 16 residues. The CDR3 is CASSEAPPGGGEKLFF. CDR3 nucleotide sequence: TGTGCCAGCAGTGAAGCCCCTCCTGGGGGTGGGGAAAAACTGTTTTTT. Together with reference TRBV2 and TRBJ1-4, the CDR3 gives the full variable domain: EPEVTQTPSHQVTQMGQEVILRCVPISNHLYFYWYRQILGQKVEFLVSFYNNEISEKSEIFDDQFSVERPDGSNFTLKIRSTKLEDSAMYFCASSEAPPGGGEKLFFGSGTQLSVL.

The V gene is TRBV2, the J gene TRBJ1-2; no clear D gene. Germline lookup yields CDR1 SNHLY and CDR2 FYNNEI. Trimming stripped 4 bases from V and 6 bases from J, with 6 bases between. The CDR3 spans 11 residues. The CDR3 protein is CASSVGDGYTF. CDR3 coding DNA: TGTGCCAGCAGTGTCGGGGATGGCTACACCTTC.

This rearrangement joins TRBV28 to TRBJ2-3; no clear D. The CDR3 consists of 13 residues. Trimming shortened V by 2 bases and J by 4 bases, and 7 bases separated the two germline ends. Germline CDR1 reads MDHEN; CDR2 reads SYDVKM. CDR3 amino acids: CASSLGSPDTQYF. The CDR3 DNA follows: TGTGCCAGCAGTTTAGGTAGCCCAGATACGCAGTATTTT.

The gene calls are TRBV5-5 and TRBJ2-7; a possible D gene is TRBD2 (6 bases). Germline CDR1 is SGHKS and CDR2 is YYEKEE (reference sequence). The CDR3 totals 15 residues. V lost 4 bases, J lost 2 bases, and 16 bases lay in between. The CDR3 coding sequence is TGTGCCAGCAGCGCCGCCGGGACTGATACCTACGAGCAGTACTTC. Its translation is CASSAAGTDTYEQYF.

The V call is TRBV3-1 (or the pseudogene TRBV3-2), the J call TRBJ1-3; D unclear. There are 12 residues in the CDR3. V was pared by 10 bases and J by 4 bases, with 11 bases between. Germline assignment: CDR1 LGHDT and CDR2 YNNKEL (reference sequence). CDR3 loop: CATTPGGNTIYF. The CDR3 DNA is TGTGCCACCACCCCGGGGGGAAACACCATATATTTT.

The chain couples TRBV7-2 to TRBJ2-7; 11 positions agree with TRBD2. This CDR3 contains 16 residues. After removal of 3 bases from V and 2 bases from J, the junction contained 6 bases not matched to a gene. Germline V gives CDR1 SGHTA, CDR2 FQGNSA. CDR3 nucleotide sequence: TGTGCCAGCAGCTTGACCGGGACTAGCGGAGCCTACGAGCAGTACTTC. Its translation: CASSLTGTSGAYEQYF.

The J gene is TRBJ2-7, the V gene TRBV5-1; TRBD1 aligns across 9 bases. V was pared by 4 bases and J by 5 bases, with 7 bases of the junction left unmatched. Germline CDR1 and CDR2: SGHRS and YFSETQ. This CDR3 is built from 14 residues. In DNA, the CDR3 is TGCGCCAGCAGCGGGGGACAGGGTGTAAACGAGCAGTACTTC. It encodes CASSGGQGVNEQYF.

The CDR3 spells CASSIYRTLGNTEAFF. CDR3 sequence (DNA): TGTGCCAGTAGTATTTACAGGACTTTAGGGAACACTGAAGCTTTCTTT. The chain recombines TRBV19 with TRBJ1-1; a possible D gene is TRBD1 (5 bases). The CDR3 spans 16 residues. Germline assignment: CDR1 LNHDA and CDR2 SQIVND (reference sequence). V was pared by 3 bases and J by 1 base, with 15 bases between.

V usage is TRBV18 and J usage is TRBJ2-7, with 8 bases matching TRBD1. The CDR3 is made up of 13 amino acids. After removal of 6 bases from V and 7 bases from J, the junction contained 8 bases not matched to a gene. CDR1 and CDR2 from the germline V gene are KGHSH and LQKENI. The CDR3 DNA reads TGTGCCAGCTCCCTGGACAGGGTTGGGGAGCAGTACTTC. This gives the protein CASSLDRVGEQYF.

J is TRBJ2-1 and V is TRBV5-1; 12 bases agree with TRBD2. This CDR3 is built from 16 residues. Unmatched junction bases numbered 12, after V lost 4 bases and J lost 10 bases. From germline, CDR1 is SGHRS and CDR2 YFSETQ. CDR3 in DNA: TGCGCCAGCAGCCCCACTAGCGGGGGGATTTGGGGCGAGCAGTTCTTC. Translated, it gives CASSPTSGGIWGEQFF.

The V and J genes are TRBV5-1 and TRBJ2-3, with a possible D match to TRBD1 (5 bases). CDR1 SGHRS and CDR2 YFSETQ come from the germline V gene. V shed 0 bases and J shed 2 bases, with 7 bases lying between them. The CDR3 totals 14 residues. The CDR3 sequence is CASSLGQNTDTQYF. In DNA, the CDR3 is TGCGCCAGCAGCTTGGGACAGAACACAGATACGCAGTATTTT. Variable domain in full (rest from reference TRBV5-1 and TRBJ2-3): KAGVTQTPRYLIKTRGQQVTLSCSPISGHRSVSWYQQTPGQGLQFLFEYFSETQRNKGNFPGRFSGRQFSNSRSEMNVSTLELGDSALYLCASSLGQNTDTQYFGPGTRLTVL.

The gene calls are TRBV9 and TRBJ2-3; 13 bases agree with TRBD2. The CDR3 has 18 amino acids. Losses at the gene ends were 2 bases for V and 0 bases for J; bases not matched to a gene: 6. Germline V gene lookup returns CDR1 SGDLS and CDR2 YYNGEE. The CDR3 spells CASSVGTSGVTSTDTQYF. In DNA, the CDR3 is TGTGCCAGCAGCGTCGGGACTAGCGGGGTAACTAGCACAGATACGCAGTATTTT.

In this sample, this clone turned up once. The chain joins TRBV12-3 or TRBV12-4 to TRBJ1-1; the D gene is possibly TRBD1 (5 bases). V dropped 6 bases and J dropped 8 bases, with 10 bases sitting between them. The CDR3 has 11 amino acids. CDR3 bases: TGTGCCAGCAGCCCAGGGAGGGAAGCTTTCTTT. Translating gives CASSPGREAFF.

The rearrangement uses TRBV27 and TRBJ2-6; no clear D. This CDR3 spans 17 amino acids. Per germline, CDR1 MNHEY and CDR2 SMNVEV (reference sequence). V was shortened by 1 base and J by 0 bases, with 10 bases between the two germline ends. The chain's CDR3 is CASSLWPFFSGANVLTF. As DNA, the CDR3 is TGTGCCAGCAGTTTATGGCCGTTCTTCTCTGGGGCCAACGTCCTGACTTTC.

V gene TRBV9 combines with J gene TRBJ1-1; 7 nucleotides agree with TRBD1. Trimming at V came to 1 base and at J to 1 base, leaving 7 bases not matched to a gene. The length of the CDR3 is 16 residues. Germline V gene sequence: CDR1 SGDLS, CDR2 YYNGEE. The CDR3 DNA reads TGTGCCAGCAGCGTAAGCAGGACAGGCGAGAACACTGAAGCTTTCTTT. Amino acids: CASSVSRTGENTEAFF.

CDR3 nucleotide sequence: TGTGCCAGCAGCCACGAAAGGGGCCTGGATACGCAGTATTTT. The encoded protein is CASSHERGLDTQYF. The V call is TRBV7-3, the J call TRBJ2-3; perhaps TRBD1 as D (5 bases). From germline, CDR1 is SGHTA and CDR2 FQGTGA. The CDR3 runs to 14 residues. V gave up 5 bases and J gave up 6 bases, with 15 bases separating them.